The clone carrying this T cell receptor beta chain was seen only a few times. Produced via immunoSEQ multiplex PCR; TCRdb's table is partial and in-frame only. The sample records some 84,000 clones, 85% to 90% being singletons. CDR3 length equals 12 residues. CDR1 is SNHLY and CDR2 is FYNNEI in the germline V gene. J lost 8 bases, V lost 8 bases, and 4 bases had no gene match. This record comes from a study of OX40 agonist ivuxolimab in advanced cancers. Study-level background: Administration of intravenous ivuxolimab to patients occurred every 2 weeks at 0.01 to 10 mg/kg. It was permissible to have had prior anti-PD-1, anti-PD-L1 or anti-CTLA-4 therapy, and approximately 38% had some.

Enrollment shut out patients with autoimmune disease history or systemic immunosuppression. This rearrangement joins TRBV2 to TRBJ1-4; 8 nucleotides align to TRBD1. The source is an adult with an advanced solid tumor such as melanoma, head and neck, liver or kidney cancer. The sample here was CD4+ or CD8+ T cells sorted from blood, taken in a trial of the OX40 agonist ivuxolimab. CDR3 loop: CASGQGWEKLFF. For the CDR3, the DNA is TGTGCCAGCGGACAGGGTTGGGAAAAACTGTTTTTT.